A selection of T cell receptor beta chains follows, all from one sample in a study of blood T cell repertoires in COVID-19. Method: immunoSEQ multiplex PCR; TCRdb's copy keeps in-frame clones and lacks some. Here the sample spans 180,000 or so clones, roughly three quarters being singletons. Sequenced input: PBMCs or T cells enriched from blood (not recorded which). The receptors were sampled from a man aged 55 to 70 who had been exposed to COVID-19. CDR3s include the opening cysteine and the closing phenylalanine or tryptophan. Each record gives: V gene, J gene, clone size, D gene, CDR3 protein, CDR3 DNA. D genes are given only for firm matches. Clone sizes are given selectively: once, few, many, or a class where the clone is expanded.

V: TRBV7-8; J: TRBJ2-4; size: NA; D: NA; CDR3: CASSPGRGAKNIQYF; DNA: TGTGCCAGCAGCCCGGGCCGGGGAGCCAAAAACATTCAGTACTTC
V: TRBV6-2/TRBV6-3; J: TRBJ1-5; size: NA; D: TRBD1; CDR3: CASSGGTGDSQPQHF; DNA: TGTGCCAGCAGTGGCGGGACAGGGGATTCTCAGCCCCAGCATTTT
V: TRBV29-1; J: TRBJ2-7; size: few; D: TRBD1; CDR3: CSVGQGAQEQYF; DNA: TGCAGCGTAGGACAGGGGGCTCAAGAGCAGTACTTC
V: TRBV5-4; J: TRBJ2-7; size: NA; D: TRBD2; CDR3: CASSLALGGEQYF; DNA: TGTGCCAGCAGCTTGGCGCTCGGGGGGGAGCAGTACTTC
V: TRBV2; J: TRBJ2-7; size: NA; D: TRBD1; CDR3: CASSLSGGSYEQYF; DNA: TGTGCCAGCAGTCTTTCAGGGGGTTCCTACGAGCAGTACTTC
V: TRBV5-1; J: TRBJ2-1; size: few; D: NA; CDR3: CASSPDGLDSNEQFF; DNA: TGCGCCAGCAGCCCGGATGGGCTGGACTCTAATGAGCAGTTCTTC
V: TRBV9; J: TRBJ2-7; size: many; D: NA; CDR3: CASSVVSTSSEQYF; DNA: TGTGCCAGCAGCGTAGTTAGCACCTCGAGCGAGCAGTACTTC
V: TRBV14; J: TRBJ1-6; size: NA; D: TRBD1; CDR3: CASSQDQGANSPLHF; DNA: TGTGCCAGCAGCCAAGATCAGGGGGCGAATTCACCCCTCCACTTT
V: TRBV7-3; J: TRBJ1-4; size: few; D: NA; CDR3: CASSRGPERDEKLFF; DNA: TGTGCCAGCAGTCGAGGACCGGAGAGGGATGAAAAACTGTTTTTT
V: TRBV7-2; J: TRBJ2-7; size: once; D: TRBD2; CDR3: CASSHTSGIPYEQYF; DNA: TGTGCCAGCAGCCACACTAGCGGAATTCCCTACGAGCAGTACTTC
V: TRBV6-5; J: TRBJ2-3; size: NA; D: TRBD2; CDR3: CASSYWREADTQYF; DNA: TGTGCCAGCAGTTACTGGCGGGAGGCAGATACGCAGTATTTT
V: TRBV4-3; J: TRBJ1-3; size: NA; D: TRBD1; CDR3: CASSRTGGSGNTIYF; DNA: TGCGCCAGCAGCCGTACAGGGGGATCTGGAAACACCATATATTTT
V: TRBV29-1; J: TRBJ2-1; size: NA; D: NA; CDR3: CSDTDGGQNEQFF; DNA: TGCAGCGACACGGACGGGGGGCAGAATGAGCAGTTCTTC
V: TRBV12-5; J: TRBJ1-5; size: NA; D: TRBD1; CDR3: CASGLGSGTGGGSNQPQHF; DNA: TGTGCTAGTGGTTTGGGCTCCGGGACAGGGGGCGGGAGCAATCAGCCCCAGCATTTT
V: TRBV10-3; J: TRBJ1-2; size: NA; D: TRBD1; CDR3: CAISSDRGFAYGYTF; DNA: TGTGCCATCAGCTCCGACAGGGGTTTCGCCTATGGCTACACCTTC
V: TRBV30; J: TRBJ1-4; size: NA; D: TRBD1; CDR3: CAWSSGQQTNEKLFF; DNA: TGTGCCTGGAGTTCGGGACAGCAGACAAATGAAAAACTGTTTTTT
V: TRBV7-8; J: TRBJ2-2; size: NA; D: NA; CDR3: CASSSPGPTGELFF; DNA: TGTGCCAGCAGCTCCCCAGGGCCCACCGGGGAGCTGTTTTTT
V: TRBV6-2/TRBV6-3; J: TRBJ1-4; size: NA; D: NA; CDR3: CASSQGPGIRTNEKLFF; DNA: TGTGCCAGCAGTCAAGGTCCGGGAATACGGACTAATGAAAAACTGTTTTTT
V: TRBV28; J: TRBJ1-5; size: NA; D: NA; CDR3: CASSPGGAVQPQHF; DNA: TGTGCCAGCAGCCCGGGGGGGGCTGTTCAGCCCCAGCATTTT
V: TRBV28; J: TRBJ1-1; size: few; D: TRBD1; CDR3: CASSLLGGLGTEAFF; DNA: TGTGCCAGCAGTTTATTAGGGGGCTTAGGCACTGAAGCTTTCTTT
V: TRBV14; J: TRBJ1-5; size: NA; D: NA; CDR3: CASSPSGQPQHF; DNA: TGTGCCAGCAGCCCGTCGGGTCAGCCCCAGCATTTT
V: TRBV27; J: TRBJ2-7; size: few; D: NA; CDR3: CASSFTGPDEQYF; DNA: TGTGCCAGCAGTTTCACAGGCCCCGACGAGCAGTACTTC
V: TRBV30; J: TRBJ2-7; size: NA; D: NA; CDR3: CAWRTTANYEQYF; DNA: TGTGCCTGGAGAACTACTGCTAACTACGAGCAGTACTTC
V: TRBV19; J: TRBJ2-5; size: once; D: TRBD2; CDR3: CASSGVAGGRVLETQYF; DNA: TGTGCCAGTAGTGGAGTAGCGGGAGGACGGGTCTTGGAGACCCAGTACTTC
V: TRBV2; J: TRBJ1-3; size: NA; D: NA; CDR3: CASRRVEGNTIYF; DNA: TGTGCCAGCAGGCGGGTGGAAGGAAACACCATATATTTT
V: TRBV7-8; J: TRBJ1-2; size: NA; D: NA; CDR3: CASSLGHTNYGYTF; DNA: TGTGCCAGCAGCCTGGGACACACTAACTATGGCTACACCTTC
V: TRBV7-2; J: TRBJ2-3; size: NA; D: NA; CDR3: CASSLDTRDTQYF; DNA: TGTGCCAGCAGCTTAGACACGAGGGATACGCAGTATTTT
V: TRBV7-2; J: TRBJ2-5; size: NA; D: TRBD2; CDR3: CASSLRLVAGGYQETQYF; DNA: TGTGCCAGCAGCTTAAGGCTGGTAGCGGGAGGCTACCAAGAGACCCAGTACTTC
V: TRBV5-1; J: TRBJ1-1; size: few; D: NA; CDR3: CASSLVVAVMNTEAFF; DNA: TGCGCCAGCAGCTTGGTGGTAGCGGTGATGAACACTGAAGCTTTCTTT
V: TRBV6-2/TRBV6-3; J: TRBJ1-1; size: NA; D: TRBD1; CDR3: CASSYKRTGVMNTEAFF; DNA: TGTGCCAGCAGTTATAAGAGGACAGGGGTAATGAACACTGAAGCTTTCTTT
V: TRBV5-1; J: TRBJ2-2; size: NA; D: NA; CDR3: CASSLTGGTGELFF; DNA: TGCGCCAGCAGCTTGACCGGCGGCACCGGGGAGCTGTTTTTT
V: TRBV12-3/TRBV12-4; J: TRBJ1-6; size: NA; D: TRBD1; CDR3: CASSLTGSTLHF; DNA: TGTGCCAGCAGCCTGACAGGGAGCACCCTCCACTTT
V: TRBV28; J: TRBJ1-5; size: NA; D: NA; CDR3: CASSSLSPVSNQPQHF; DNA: TGTGCCAGCAGTTCTCTCAGTCCTGTTAGCAATCAGCCCCAGCATTTT
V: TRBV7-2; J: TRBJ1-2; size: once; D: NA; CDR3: CANSLWQGYGYTF; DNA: TGTGCCAACAGCTTATGGCAGGGCTATGGCTACACCTTC
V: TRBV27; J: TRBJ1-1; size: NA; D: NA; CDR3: CASKAYNLANTEAFF; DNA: TGTGCCAGCAAGGCCTACAACCTAGCGAACACTGAAGCTTTCTTT
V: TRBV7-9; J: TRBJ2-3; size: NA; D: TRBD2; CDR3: CASSPPGLAGMTDTQYF; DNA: TGTGCCAGCAGCCCACCGGGACTAGCGGGAATGACAGATACGCAGTATTTT
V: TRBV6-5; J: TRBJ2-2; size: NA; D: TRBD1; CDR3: CASSYGTGGTGELFF; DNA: TGTGCCAGCAGTTACGGGACAGGGGGAACCGGGGAGCTGTTTTTT
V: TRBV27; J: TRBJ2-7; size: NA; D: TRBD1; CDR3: CASGLQDRDHEQYF; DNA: TGTGCCAGCGGACTTCAGGACAGGGACCACGAGCAGTACTTC
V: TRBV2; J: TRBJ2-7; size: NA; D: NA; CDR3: CASMEGNYEQYF; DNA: TGTGCCAGCATGGAGGGGAACTACGAGCAGTACTTC
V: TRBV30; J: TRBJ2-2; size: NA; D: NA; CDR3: CAWSRGLADIHTGELFF; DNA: TGTGCCTGGAGTAGAGGGTTAGCGGACATCCACACCGGGGAGCTGTTTTTT
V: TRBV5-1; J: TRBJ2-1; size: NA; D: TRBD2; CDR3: CASRSSTSGGYNEQFF; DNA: TGCGCCAGCAGATCCTCTACTAGCGGAGGGTACAATGAGCAGTTCTTC
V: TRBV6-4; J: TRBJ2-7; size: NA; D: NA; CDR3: CASRPGRLTYEQYF; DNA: TGTGCCAGCAGACCGGGAAGGTTAACGTACGAGCAGTACTTC
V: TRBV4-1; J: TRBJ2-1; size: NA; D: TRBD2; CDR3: CASSQDRLAGANEQFF; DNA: TGCGCCAGCAGCCAAGATCGGCTAGCGGGAGCAAATGAGCAGTTCTTC
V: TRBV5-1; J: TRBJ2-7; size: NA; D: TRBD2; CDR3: CASSLRTRGEQYF; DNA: TGCGCCAGCAGCTTGAGGACTAGAGGAGAGCAGTACTTC
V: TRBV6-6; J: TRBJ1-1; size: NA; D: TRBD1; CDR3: CASSYPLTGRGTEAFF; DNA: TGTGCCAGCAGTTATCCCCTGACAGGGCGAGGCACTGAAGCTTTCTTT
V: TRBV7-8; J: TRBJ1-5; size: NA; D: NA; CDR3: CASSSTRGDQPQHF; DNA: TGTGCCAGCAGCTCTACCAGGGGAGACCAGCCCCAGCATTTT
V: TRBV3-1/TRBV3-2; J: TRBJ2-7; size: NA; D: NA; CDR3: CASSQDELAGEQYF; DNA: TGTGCCAGCAGCCAAGATGAACTAGCCGGCGAGCAGTACTTC
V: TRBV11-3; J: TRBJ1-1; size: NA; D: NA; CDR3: CASTDAGAGTAEAFF; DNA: TGTGCCAGCACCGACGCAGGGGCCGGGACCGCTGAAGCTTTCTTT
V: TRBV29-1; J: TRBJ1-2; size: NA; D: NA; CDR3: CSVERQGVGGYTF; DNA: TGCAGCGTTGAGCGGCAAGGGGTCGGCGGCTACACCTTC
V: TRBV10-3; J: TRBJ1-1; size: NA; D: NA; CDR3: CAISEFREGTEAFF; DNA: TGTGCCATCAGTGAGTTTAGGGAGGGTACTGAAGCTTTCTTT
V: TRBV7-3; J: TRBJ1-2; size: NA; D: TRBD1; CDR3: CASSLTGGKRGYTF; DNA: TGTGCCAGCAGCTTAACAGGGGGCAAGCGGGGCTACACCTTC